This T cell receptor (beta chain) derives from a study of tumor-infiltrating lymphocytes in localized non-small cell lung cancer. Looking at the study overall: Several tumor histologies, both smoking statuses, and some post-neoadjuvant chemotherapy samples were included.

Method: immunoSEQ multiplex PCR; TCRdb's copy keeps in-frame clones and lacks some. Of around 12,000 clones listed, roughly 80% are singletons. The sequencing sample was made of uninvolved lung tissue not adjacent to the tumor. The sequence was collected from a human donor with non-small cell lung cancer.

CDR3 in amino acids: CASSNKDRVNTEAFF. Written as DNA, the CDR3 is TGTGCCAGTAGTAACAAGGACAGAGTGAACACTGAAGCTTTCTTT. The chain links TRBV19 to TRBJ1-1, with D perhaps TRBD1 (6 bases). The CDR3 loop spans 15 amino acids. CDR1 and CDR2 from the germline V gene are LNHDA and SQIVND (reference sequence). The germline V and J ends were trimmed by 4 bases and 0 bases, with 12 bases remaining between them.